The next 18 T cell receptor beta chains were all read from a single sample in a study of blood T cell repertoires in COVID-19. Sequenced by immunoSEQ multiplex PCR; TCRdb stores in-frame clones only, minus some. The data show 110,000 or so clones, with about four fifths seen just once and roughly 8% held by the top ten. What was sequenced was peripheral blood. The receptor source for this set is a woman aged 40 to 50 with acute or convalescent COVID-19.

This chain connects TRBV5-4 to TRBJ2-5, with D possibly TRBD2 on 6 matching bases. The V gene lost 1 base and the J gene lost 5 bases, with 15 bases spanning the gap. The CDR3 has 15 amino acids. Germline CDR1 is SGHNT and CDR2 is YYREEE (reference sequence). The CDR3 nucleotides read TGTGCCAGCAGCTTGTCTACTAGCCGGCCGGAGACCCAGTACTTC. This sequence encodes CASSLSTSRPETQYF.

The gene calls are TRBV5-1 and TRBJ2-3, with 12 positions matching TRBD2. This CDR3 spans 17 amino acids. Germline trimming cut 4 bases from V and 4 bases from J; bases unmatched to any gene: 10. The V gene's germline CDR1 is SGHRS and CDR2 YFSETQ. CDR3 nucleotides: TGCGCCAGCAGCGGCCGGACTAGCGGGATTTCCCCAGATACGCAGTATTTT. Translating gives CASSGRTSGISPDTQYF.

The gene calls are TRBV7-2 and TRBJ1-4, with D maybe TRBD1 (5 bases). Germline V gene lookup returns CDR1 SGHTA and CDR2 FQGNSA. V was shortened by 5 bases and J by 2 bases, with 12 bases between the two germline ends. This CDR3 is built from 15 residues. The CDR3 reads CASSLRAGTNEKLFF. The CDR3 DNA is TGTGCCAGCAGCCTACGCGCAGGGACTAATGAAAAACTGTTTTTT. The full variable domain, with the rest looked up from reference TRBV7-2 and TRBJ1-4, is GAGVSQSPSNKVTEKGKDVELRCDPISGHTALYWYRQSLGQGLEFLIYFQGNSAPDKSGLPSDRFSAERTGGSVSTLTIQRTQQEDSAVYLCASSLRAGTNEKLFFGSGTQLSVL.

The J gene is TRBJ2-7, the V gene TRBV10-2, with D perhaps TRBD1 (6 bases). The V gene's germline CDR1 is WSHSY and CDR2 SAAADI. CDR3 length: 14 residues. V was cut by 5 bases and J by 3 bases, with 14 bases left in between. The CDR3 region has the DNA TGCGCCAGCAGTCCTCTTGACAGGATCTACGAGCAGTACTTC. Its protein is CASSPLDRIYEQYF.

CDR3 coding DNA: TGTGCCAGCAGCCGAGCCGGGACAGGGGATAGTGGCTACACCTTC. This gives the protein CASSRAGTGDSGYTF. The chain employs TRBV6-2 or TRBV6-3 and TRBJ1-2; 10 bases map to TRBD1. V dropped 6 bases and J dropped 7; count of bases not matched to a gene: 11. Germline CDR1 MNHEY, CDR2 SVGEGT. CDR3 size: 15 residues.

This clone was recorded a few times. At one boundary the junction diverges from the germline segment, which might be a read error. This sequence joins TRBV19 and TRBJ2-1; 8 positions agree with TRBD2. The CDR3 loop spans 15 amino acids. Germline V gene lookup returns CDR1 LNHDA and CDR2 SQIVND (reference sequence). The DNA for the CDR3 is TGTGCCAGTAGTTTAGAAGCGGGGGCTCCCAATGAGCAGTTCTTC. As protein: CASSLEAGAPNEQFF.

The CDR3 loop is CASSRSGGEVLFF. DNA for the CDR3: TGTGCCAGCAGTCGGAGCGGGGGTGAAGTACTGTTTTTT. The chain combines TRBV11-1 with TRBJ1-4, with a tentative D call TRBD1 (5 bases). The germline V gene has CDR1 SGHAT and CDR2 FQDESV (reference sequence). V lost 6 bases to trimming and J lost 13 bases, with 18 bases between them. This CDR3 is 13 amino acids long.

The rearrangement uses TRBV9 and TRBJ2-3, with TRBD2 matching over 12 bases. Per germline, CDR1 SGDLS and CDR2 YYNGEE. This CDR3 has 16 residues. The ends lost 1 base at V and 1 base at J; junction bases unmatched: 1. CDR3 protein: CASSVSSGGGTDTQYF. The CDR3 DNA follows: TGTGCCAGCAGCGTATCTAGCGGGGGGGGCACAGATACGCAGTATTTT.

The chain carries TRBV19 and TRBJ1-5; 8 nucleotides agree with TRBD1. In germline, CDR1 is LNHDA, CDR2 SQIVND (reference sequence). The CDR3 extends over 14 amino acids. The junction had 9 bases not matched to a gene; V was cut back by 0 bases and J by 14 bases. CDR3 loop: CASSIDGMGQVKHF. For the CDR3, the DNA is TGTGCCAGTAGTATAGATGGGATGGGACAGGTTAAGCATTTT.

This chain joins TRBV30 and TRBJ2-5; 7 bases are a match to TRBD2. In germline, CDR1 is GTSNPN, CDR2 SVGIG (reference sequence). V lost 1 base, J lost 4 bases, and 0 bases stayed unmatched. This CDR3 contains 12 residues. The CDR3: CAWSGGGETQYF. The CDR3 nucleotides read TGTGCCTGGAGTGGGGGGGGAGAGACCCAGTACTTC.

This sequence joins TRBV11-3 and TRBJ2-1, with 7 positions matching TRBD2. J gave up 7 bases and V 1 base, and 4 bases lay outside the gene matches. The CDR3 sequence is 14 residues long. Germline values: CDR1 SGHNT, CDR2 YENEEA. CDR3 region: CASSLAGGWNEQFF. CDR3 nucleotide sequence: TGTGCCAGCAGCTTAGCCGGGGGGTGGAATGAGCAGTTCTTC.

The chain uses TRBV5-8 and TRBJ2-7; possibly TRBD2 for D (5 bases). V was pared by 2 bases and J by 4 bases, with 13 bases between. This CDR3 region has 14 residues. The germline V gene has CDR1 SGHTS and CDR2 YDEGEE. CDR3 sequence reads: CASSLPGSKYEQYF. The DNA for the CDR3 is TGTGCCAGCAGCTTACCGGGATCTAAGTACGAGCAGTACTTC.

The chain recombines TRBV27 with TRBJ1-1; 9 bases agree with TRBD1. The CDR3 totals 21 residues. V was clipped by 1 base and J by 3 bases; unmatched bases: 21. Germline assignment: CDR1 MNHEY and CDR2 SMNVEV (reference sequence). CDR3 in amino acids: CASSLFSMRLNRGRWDTEAFF. The CDR3 nucleotides read TGTGCCAGCAGTTTATTTTCGATGCGCCTGAACAGGGGGCGGTGGGACACTGAAGCTTTCTTT.

The rearrangement links TRBV6-2 or TRBV6-3 to TRBJ2-3; tentative D call: TRBD2 (7 bases). This CDR3 region has 16 residues. Between the trimmed V and J ends, which lost 4 bases and 7 bases, there was a span of 21 bases. Germline CDR1 and CDR2: MNHEY and SVGEGT. CDR3 region: CASSSLWGGATYTQYF. CDR3 DNA sequence: TGTGCCAGCAGTTCCCTCTGGGGGGGGGCGACATATACGCAGTATTTT.

This sequence joins TRBV6-2 or TRBV6-3 and TRBJ1-2; TRBD1 is a possible D gene (5 bases). Trimming took off 5 bases at V and 0 bases at J, with 16 bases between the two ends. The CDR3 length is 16 residues. The germline CDR1 and CDR2 sequences are MNHEY and SVGEGT. The CDR3 spells CASSQGWRSTNYGYTF. The DNA for the CDR3 is TGTGCCAGCAGTCAGGGATGGAGATCTACTAACTATGGCTACACCTTC.

The chain carries TRBV15 and TRBJ2-1, with D possibly being TRBD2 (7 bases). The CDR3 loop spans 16 amino acids. The germline V and J ends were trimmed by 1 base and 7 bases, with 17 bases remaining between them. Looked up from germline, CDR1 is LNHNV and CDR2 is YYDKDF (reference sequence). CDR3 bases: TGTGCCACCAGCAGAGGACGGGGGGCCCTGGGGAATGAGCAGTTCTTC. This sequence encodes CATSRGRGALGNEQFF. Variable domain in full (rest from reference TRBV15 and TRBJ2-1): DAMVIQNPRYQVTQFGKPVTLSCSQTLNHNVMYWYQQKSSQAPKLLFHYYDKDFNNEADTPDNFQSRRPNTSFCFLDIRSPGLGDTAMYLCATSRGRGALGNEQFFGPGTRLTVL.

The V gene is TRBV9, the J gene TRBJ2-3; 12 nucleotides agree with TRBD2. The germline CDR1 and CDR2 sequences are SGDLS and YYNGEE. V lost 2 bases to trimming and J lost 5 bases; unmatched junction nucleotides: 9. The CDR3 is made up of 17 amino acids. The CDR3 coding sequence is TGTGCCAGCAGCGTCCCTCTAGCGGGGGGGCGTAGAGATACGCAGTATTTT. Translation gives CASSVPLAGGRRDTQYF.

The genes are TRBV7-2 and TRBJ1-1; a possible D gene is TRBD1 (5 bases). Deletions cut 1 base from V and 7 bases from J, with 13 bases between. Germline CDR1 is SGHTA and CDR2 is FQGNSA. The CDR3 consists of 14 residues. Here the CDR3 DNA reads TGTGCCAGCAGCTTAGTGGCAGGGATAATTGAAGCTTTCTTT. Translation gives CASSLVAGIIEAFF.